This T cell receptor beta chain was captured by sequencing in a study of blood T cell repertoires in COVID-19. Study in general: Donors in the United States, Italy and Spain gave samples during acute or convalescent COVID-19. In each case, the material was cDNA or gDNA derived from T cells, B-cell-depleted T cells, or PBMCs.

In the source study's methods: Reference gene primer amplification yielded estimated nucleated cell counts. Measured with immunoSEQ multiplex PCR; TCRdb has only the in-frame clones, and not every one. The DNA was the basis for D and trimming; V, J and clone size are from that table. The table includes fewer than 100,000 clones, 90% detected once. Per germline, CDR1 SNHLY and CDR2 FYNNEI. Trimming stripped 0 bases from V and 3 bases from J, with 12 bases between. The CDR3 loop spans 15 amino acids. Sequencing was performed on peripheral blood. The receptor was derived from a woman aged 80 or older with acute or convalescent COVID-19. The gene calls are TRBV2 and TRBJ2-7, with a possible D match to TRBD2 (6 bases). The CDR3, as DNA: TGTGCCAGCAGTGAAGCGGGGCGGGGAAGCTACGAGCAGTACTTC. Protein product: CASSEAGRGSYEQYF.